One and the same sample provided the 24 T cell receptor beta chains below, sequenced in a study of blood T cell repertoires in COVID-19. Only in-frame clones appear in the TCRdb table, and some are missing; sequencing was by immunoSEQ multiplex PCR. Here the sample spans around 160,000 clones, roughly 80% being singletons. The specimen sequenced was peripheral blood. These TCRs come from a human donor with acute or convalescent COVID-19. The donor label of this sample is uncertain.

The chain combines TRBV30 with TRBJ2-7; D unclear. Germline V gene sequence: CDR1 GTSNPN, CDR2 SVGIG (reference sequence). The CDR3 contains 11 residues. With 1 base removed from V and 2 bases from J, the gap between germline ends came to 3 bases. The CDR3 reads CAWSDTYEQYF. CDR3 DNA sequence: TGTGCCTGGAGTGACACCTACGAGCAGTACTTC.

The chain is built from TRBV7-9 and TRBJ1-4; TRBD1 aligns across 8 bases. Germline-derived CDR1 and CDR2 are SEHNR and FQNEAQ (reference sequence). This CDR3 is built from 13 residues. V was pared by 6 bases and J by 7 bases, with 4 bases of the junction left unmatched. CDR3 nucleotides: TGTGCCAGCAGGACAGGGGAAGGTGAAAAACTGTTTTTT. Translated: CASRTGEGEKLFF.

This chain connects TRBV5-4 to TRBJ1-2; D gene uncertain. Germline CDR1 and CDR2: SGHNT and YYREEE (reference sequence). The CDR3 is 13 residues long. Trimming left V 3 bases short and J 4 bases short, with 10 bases between. CDR3 nucleotide sequence: TGTGCCAGCAGCTCTTACAGTGGCTATGGCTACACCTTC. Protein sequence: CASSSYSGYGYTF.

The chain couples TRBV7-9 to TRBJ2-1, with 9 bases lining up with TRBD1. Germline CDR1 SEHNR, CDR2 FQNEAQ (reference sequence). There are 15 residues in the CDR3. With V trimmed by 1 base and J by 6 bases, 4 bases remained unmatched. In nucleotides, the CDR3 is TGTGCCAGCAGCTTAGGGACAGGGGTCCGCAATGAGCAGTTCTTC. It codes for CASSLGTGVRNEQFF.

V gene TRBV5-1 combines with J gene TRBJ2-7; TRBD2 matches at 8 bases. The CDR3 extends over 16 amino acids. Trimming removed 4 bases from V and 3 bases from J; junction bases left unmatched: 12. Germline assignment: CDR1 SGHRS and CDR2 YFSETQ. The CDR3 protein is CASSPGGGGAYYEQYV. The DNA for the CDR3 is TGCGCCAGCAGCCCCGGGGGGGGTGGGGCCTACTACGAGCAGTACGTC.

This clone was seen just once. V is TRBV7-2 and J is TRBJ2-1; TRBD2 matches 9 bases. J lost 12 bases, V lost 5 bases, and 8 bases had no gene match. CDR1 SGHTA and CDR2 FQGNSA come from the germline V gene. CDR3 length: 13 amino acids. As DNA, the CDR3 is TGTGCCAGCAGCCCCCCTATACTAGCGGGGCAGTTCTTC. Amino acid sequence: CASSPPILAGQFF.

The J gene is TRBJ1-6, the V gene TRBV20-1; unclear D gene. CDR1 and CDR2 (germline): DFQATT, SNEGSKA (reference sequence). CDR3 size: 11 residues. V was cut by 1 base and J by 12 bases, with 7 bases left in between. CDR3: CSARVGGPLHF. In DNA form, the CDR3 reads TGCAGTGCTAGAGTGGGAGGACCCCTCCACTTT.

The V and J genes are TRBV6-4 and TRBJ1-6; TRBD1 is a possible D gene (5 bases). CDR1 is MRHNA and CDR2 is SNTAGT in the germline V gene. Trimming removed 9 bases at V and 7 bases at J, with 25 bases between. This CDR3 contains 17 residues. The CDR3 here is CARIQSWQGRKNSPLHF. The DNA for the CDR3 is TGTGCCAGAATTCAGTCGTGGCAGGGAAGAAAAAATTCACCCCTCCACTTT.

This clone was seen just once. The V call is TRBV11-2, the J call TRBJ1-2, with D uncertain. Per germline, CDR1 SGHAT and CDR2 FQNNGV. The CDR3 contains 13 residues. The V and J ends lost 1 base and 4 bases respectively, with 7 bases between them. The CDR3 loop is CASSLVESYGYTF. DNA of the CDR3: TGTGCCAGCAGCTTAGTGGAGTCCTATGGCTACACCTTC.

This sequence joins TRBV7-3 and TRBJ2-6; TRBD1 might be the D (6 bases). The V end lost 5 bases, the J end lost 0 bases, and 17 bases lay between the germline ends. In germline, CDR1 is SGHTA, CDR2 FQGTGA. The CDR3 has 18 amino acids. The CDR3 DNA reads as TGTGCCAGCAGCGAGGGGGTGCGAAGCTCCTCTGGGGCCAACGTCCTGACTTTC. Residues: CASSEGVRSSSGANVLTF.

In its sample, this clone was seen a few times. The DNA for the CDR3 is TGTGCCAGCAGCGTAGACAGGGAGAAATATGGCTACACCTTC. Translating it yields CASSVDREKYGYTF. This sequence joins TRBV9 and TRBJ1-2, with D maybe TRBD1 (6 bases). CDR3 length: 14 amino acids. The V end was cut by 0 bases, the J end by 5 bases, with 11 bases between. Germline V gene sequence: CDR1 SGDLS, CDR2 YYNGEE.

This clone was recorded a few times. The rearrangement uses TRBV14 and TRBJ1-4; weak D call: TRBD1 (6 bases). The CDR3 loop spans 15 amino acids. CDR1 is SGHDN and CDR2 is FVKESK in the germline V gene. Trimming took 4 bases from V and 3 from J, leaving 12 bases between them. The CDR3 DNA is TGTGCCAGCAGCCCGGGCGGGGGCCCTAATGAAAAACTGTTTTTT. It is translated as CASSPGGGPNEKLFF.

This clone has more than one count but fewer than ten. The rearrangement links TRBV19 to TRBJ1-2; 10 nucleotides align to TRBD1. The CDR3 contains 12 residues. The germline gives CDR1 LNHDA, CDR2 SQIVND (reference sequence). Trimming took 9 bases from V and 9 from J; bases not matched to a gene: 7. The CDR3: CASRDRGLSYTF. CDR3 DNA: TGTGCCAGCCGGGACAGGGGATTGAGCTACACCTTC.

The J gene is TRBJ1-1, the V gene TRBV27; no clear D gene. The CDR3 is made up of 15 amino acids. Trimming stripped 6 bases from V and 3 bases from J, with 17 bases between. Germline lookup yields CDR1 MNHEY and CDR2 SMNVEV (reference sequence). CDR3 protein: CASRDHGGRDTEAFF. DNA of the CDR3: TGTGCCAGCAGGGACCATGGAGGGCGGGACACTGAAGCTTTCTTT.

This clone was counted a single time. The genes are TRBV24-1 and TRBJ1-5, with D perhaps TRBD1 (5 bases). Germline lookup yields CDR1 KGHDR and CDR2 SFDVKD. V was cut by 2 bases and J by 2 bases, with 9 bases left in between. The CDR3 loop spans 15 amino acids. The CDR3 region has the DNA TGTGCCACCAGTGATTCCACGGGGGGCAATCAGCCCCAGCATTTT. Translation gives CATSDSTGGNQPQHF.

The J gene is TRBJ2-1, the V gene TRBV29-1, with D maybe TRBD2 (7 bases). Germline CDR1 is SQVTM and CDR2 is ANQGSEA. CDR3 size: 14 residues. Trimming shortened V by 8 bases and J by 3 bases, and 17 bases separated the two germline ends. The CDR3 DNA is TGCAGCTCCCTTGGGGGGGCTTTCTACAATGAGCAGTTCTTC. This sequence encodes CSSLGGAFYNEQFF.

This clone was seen only a few times. The rearrangement links TRBV7-6 to TRBJ2-5, with D perhaps matching TRBD1 (6 bases). V was clipped by 5 bases and J by 7 bases, with 17 bases between them. Germline loops: CDR1 SGHVS, CDR2 FNYEAQ. The CDR3 spans 14 residues. This CDR3 is CASSAHLDSGTQYF. The CDR3 bases are TGTGCCAGCAGCGCACACTTGGACAGCGGGACCCAGTACTTC.

This clone has just one count. The chain employs TRBV3-1 (or the pseudogene TRBV3-2) and TRBJ2-5; D ambiguous. The germline CDR1 and CDR2 sequences are LGHDT and YNNKEL (reference sequence). This CDR3 is 13 amino acids long. The V gene lost 5 bases and the J gene lost 5 bases, with 12 bases spanning the gap. The CDR3 region is CASSAGSRETQYF. The CDR3 DNA reads as TGTGCCAGCAGCGCCGGGTCGCGGGAGACCCAGTACTTC.

This rearrangement joins TRBV30 to TRBJ1-5, with TRBD1 matching 7 bases. Losses at the gene ends were 1 base for V and 6 bases for J; bases not matched to a gene: 6. Per germline, CDR1 GTSNPN and CDR2 SVGIG (reference sequence). CDR3 length: 14 residues. In nucleotides, the CDR3 is TGTGCCTGGAGTGGGGCAGGGGGTCTTCAGCCCCAGCATTTT. Encoded protein: CAWSGAGGLQPQHF.

The J gene is TRBJ2-7, the V gene TRBV6-2 or TRBV6-3, with D unresolved. Per the germline V gene, CDR1 is MNHEY and CDR2 is SVGEGT. There are 14 residues in the CDR3. V dropped 4 bases and J dropped 7 bases, with 17 bases sitting between them. DNA of the CDR3: TGTGCCAGCAGTTTTGAAATTCCGACAAGGGAGCAGTACGTC. It yields the protein CASSFEIPTREQYV.

The chain carries TRBV11-2 and TRBJ1-2; D remains ambiguous. The CDR3 sequence is 15 residues long. Germline V gene sequence: CDR1 SGHAT, CDR2 FQNNGV. Trimming stripped 1 base from V and 4 bases from J, with 13 bases between. The chain's CDR3 is CASSLARPASYGYTF. CDR3 in DNA: TGTGCCAGCAGCTTAGCACGTCCTGCTAGCTATGGCTACACCTTC. The full variable domain, rest sourced from reference TRBV11-2 and TRBJ1-2, is EAGVAQSPRYKIIEKRQSVAFWCNPISGHATLYWYQQILGQGPKLLIQFQNNGVVDDSQLPKDRFSAERLKGVDSTLKIQPAKLEDSAVYLCASSLARPASYGYTFGSGTRLTVV.

The gene calls are TRBV11-2 and TRBJ1-4; 7 bases fit TRBD1. CDR3 length: 16 residues. The germline gives CDR1 SGHAT, CDR2 FQNNGV. Trimming at V came to 5 bases and at J to 10 bases, leaving 16 bases not matched to a gene. The CDR3 DNA reads as TGTGCCAGCAGCCCAGAAGACAGGGATCCATTGAGAAAACTGTTTTTT. It yields the protein CASSPEDRDPLRKLFF.

The J gene is TRBJ1-1, the V gene TRBV6-6; weak D call: TRBD1 (5 bases). The germline gives CDR1 MNHNY, CDR2 SVGAGI (reference sequence). This CDR3 region has 12 residues. Trimming pared 4 bases from V and 10 bases from J, leaving 13 bases between. The CDR3 sequence: CASSSSTGGAFF. The CDR3 DNA is TGTGCCAGCAGTTCGAGCACAGGTGGAGCTTTCTTT.

This clone has at least ten counts. V gene TRBV4-1 combines with J gene TRBJ1-5; TRBD1 might be the D (6 bases). V dropped 2 bases and J dropped 3 bases, with 17 bases sitting between them. Germline CDR1 MGHRA, CDR2 YSYEKL. This CDR3 is 17 amino acids long. CDR3 bases: TGCGCCAGCAGCCAAACGGTGGTTAGGGGGTTCAATCAGCCCCAGCATTTT. Translating gives CASSQTVVRGFNQPQHF.